The 19 T cell receptor beta chains reported below all come from one sample, sequenced in a study of T-cell memory formation after mild COVID-19. TCRdb passed the 5' RACE reads through MiXCR, listing each CDR3 protein once. The data show some 300,000 distinct CDR3 sequences, 20% to 25% seen once. What was sequenced was PBMCs or a T cell subset sorted from them (not recorded which). These receptors all come from a man aged 18 to 30 who had mild COVID-19 (a few samples of this study predate the infection). Cell type and time point are not known.

This clonotype turned up a few times. V usage is TRBV3-1 and J usage is TRBJ2-7, with 7 bases lining up with TRBD1. Trimming at V came to 4 bases and at J to 3 bases, leaving 9 bases not matched to a gene. The CDR3 runs to 15 residues. Germline loops: CDR1 LGHDT, CDR2 YNNKEL (reference sequence). The CDR3 region has the DNA TGTGCCAGCAGCCGATCGACCGGGACAGACTACGAGCAGTACTTC. Residues: CASSRSTGTDYEQYF.

The CDR3 reads CASSPQLNYGYTF. The DNA for the CDR3 is TGTGCCAGCAGCCCCCAGCTTAACTATGGCTACACCTTC. The rearrangement joins TRBV25-1 to TRBJ1-2; D is ambiguous. Germline loops: CDR1 MGHDK, CDR2 SYGVNS. CDR3 length equals 13 residues. Trimming cost V 6 bases and J 1 base, with 9 bases left between them.

This chain joins TRBV5-1 and TRBJ1-3; the D gene is possibly TRBD1 (5 bases). The germline V gene encodes CDR1 SGHRS and CDR2 YFSETQ. The CDR3 is made up of 14 amino acids. The ends were cut back, 4 bases at V and 4 bases at J, with 12 bases in the middle. The CDR3 reads CASSSGTEGNTIYF. In nucleotides, the CDR3 is TGCGCCAGCAGCAGCGGGACGGAGGGAAACACCATATATTTT.

This clonotype has only a few counts. The V call is TRBV12-3 or TRBV12-4, the J call TRBJ2-2; maybe TRBD1 (7 bases). This CDR3 comprises 16 residues. Trimming shortened V by 1 base and J by 3 bases, and 12 bases separated the two germline ends. CDR3 residues: CASSLVAGGYTGELFF. The DNA of the CDR3 is TGTGCCAGCAGTTTAGTCGCAGGGGGGTACACCGGGGAGCTGTTTTTT.

The chain joins TRBV5-4 to TRBJ2-2, with a possible D match to TRBD2 (7 bases). The CDR3 has 15 residues. Germline CDR1 SGHNT, CDR2 YYREEE (reference sequence). The ends were cut back, 2 bases at V and 7 bases at J, with 15 bases in the middle. The CDR3 is CASSFGGPGVGELFF. As DNA, the CDR3 is TGTGCCAGCAGCTTCGGGGGGCCTGGGGTCGGGGAGCTGTTTTTT.

This clonotype was counted only a few times. V gene TRBV7-2 combines with J gene TRBJ2-1; TRBD2 matches 7 bases. After removal of 8 bases from V and 3 bases from J, the junction contained 4 bases not matched to a gene. The CDR3 is made up of 13 amino acids. The germline CDR1 and CDR2 sequences are SGHTA and FQGNSA. CDR3 DNA: TGTGCCAGCCCAGCGGGGAACTACAATGAGCAGTTCTTC. This sequence encodes CASPAGNYNEQFF. The whole variable domain, filled in from reference TRBV7-2 and TRBJ2-1, reads GAGVSQSPSNKVTEKGKDVELRCDPISGHTALYWYRQSLGQGLEFLIYFQGNSAPDKSGLPSDRFSAERTGGSVSTLTIQRTQQEDSAVYLCASPAGNYNEQFFGPGTRLTVL.

The rearrangement joins TRBV3-1 to TRBJ2-1, with 12 positions matching TRBD1. The CDR3 runs 14 residues. V trimming: 3 bases; J trimming: 7 bases; junction bases outside the gene matches: 1. CDR1 and CDR2 (germline): LGHDT, YNNKEL (reference sequence). Here the CDR3 reads CASSQGQGANEQFF. The CDR3 nucleotides read TGTGCCAGCAGCCAGGGACAGGGGGCGAATGAGCAGTTCTTC.

This clonotype has just a few counts. The chain couples TRBV12-3 or TRBV12-4 to TRBJ2-1; possible D gene TRBD1, 5 bases. V lost 6 bases and J lost 9, with 12 bases in between. This CDR3 contains 12 residues. In DNA, the CDR3 is TGTGCCAGCAGCCCAGGGAACCCTGAGCAGTTCTTC. It encodes CASSPGNPEQFF.

The DNA of the CDR3 is TGCGCCAGCTCGGGTTCGGTGGCTGGGGCAGATACGCAGTATTTT. Its translation: CASSGSVAGADTQYF. The V call is TRBV5-1, the J call TRBJ2-3, with D uncertain. Germline CDR1 is SGHRS and CDR2 is YFSETQ. The V and J ends lost 7 bases and 4 bases respectively, with 19 bases between them. The CDR3 is made up of 15 amino acids.

The chain couples TRBV6-4 to TRBJ2-2; D unresolved. Germline V gives CDR1 MRHNA, CDR2 SNTAGT. Between the trimmed V and J ends, which lost 5 bases and 4 bases, there was a span of 14 bases. This CDR3 is 15 amino acids long. This CDR3 reads CASSRVGSGTGELFF. Written as DNA, the CDR3 is TGTGCCAGCAGTCGCGTGGGCAGTGGCACCGGGGAGCTGTTTTTT.

The V gene is TRBV9, the J gene TRBJ2-6, with a tentative D call TRBD2 (5 bases). The V gene's germline CDR1 is SGDLS and CDR2 YYNGEE. This CDR3 has 17 amino acids. The V gene lost 4 bases and the J gene lost 2 bases, with 16 bases spanning the gap. The CDR3 here is CASSSTGSGAGANVLTF. In nucleotides, the CDR3 is TGTGCCAGCAGCTCCACGGGGTCTGGCGCTGGGGCCAACGTCCTGACTTTC.

J is TRBJ2-7 and V is TRBV6-5; TRBD2 might be the D (6 bases). Between the trimmed V and J ends, which lost 6 bases and 2 bases, there was a span of 17 bases. Germline V CDR1 and CDR2: MNHEY, SVGAGI. The CDR3 has 15 amino acids. This CDR3 is CASSPRRGTAYEQYF. As DNA, the CDR3 is TGTGCCAGCAGCCCGAGGCGGGGAACGGCCTACGAGCAGTACTTC.

CDR3 amino acids: CSVVVRDTYEQYV. DNA of the CDR3: TGCAGCGTTGTTGTTCGGGACACGTACGAGCAGTACGTC. The gene calls are TRBV29-1 and TRBJ2-7; possible D gene TRBD1, 6 bases. CDR1 and CDR2 from the germline V gene are SQVTM and ANQGSEA. Trimming pared 4 bases from V and 4 bases from J, leaving 14 bases between. There are 13 residues in the CDR3.

The rearrangement joins TRBV9 to TRBJ1-2; D is ambiguous. The CDR3 spans 14 residues. Between the trimmed V and J ends, which lost 0 bases and 7 bases, there was a span of 13 bases. Per the germline V gene, CDR1 is SGDLS and CDR2 is YYNGEE. CDR3 in DNA: TGTGCCAGCAGCGTAGAGGTACAGTTATCTGGCTACACCTTC. Protein product: CASSVEVQLSGYTF.

In its sample, this clonotype was seen many times. The V call is TRBV5-1, the J call TRBJ1-6; perhaps TRBD1 as D (6 bases). The germline CDR1 and CDR2 sequences are SGHRS and YFSETQ. This CDR3 has 14 residues. V was clipped by 1 base and J by 9 bases, with 11 bases between them. The CDR3, as DNA: TGCGCCAGCAGCTTGCAACAGGGAGGTTCACCCCTCCACTTT. This translates into CASSLQQGGSPLHF. Full variable domain (remainder filled in from reference TRBV5-1 and TRBJ1-6): KAGVTQTPRYLIKTRGQQVTLSCSPISGHRSVSWYQQTPGQGLQFLFEYFSETQRNKGNFPGRFSGRQFSNSRSEMNVSTLELGDSALYLCASSLQQGGSPLHFGNGTRLTVT.

This chain links TRBV2 with TRBJ2-1, with a possible D match to TRBD2 (6 bases). V was cut by 0 bases and J by 3 bases, with 6 bases left in between. The length of the CDR3 is 14 residues. CDR1 is SNHLY, CDR2 FYNNEI, per germline. The CDR3 here is CASSEARGYNEQFF. DNA for the CDR3: TGTGCCAGCAGTGAAGCGCGGGGCTACAATGAGCAGTTCTTC.

V is TRBV6-5 and J is TRBJ1-4; D gene unclear. The CDR3 contains 16 residues. The V and J ends lost 0 bases and 7 bases respectively, with 15 bases between them. Germline V gene data show CDR1 as MNHEY and CDR2 as SVGAGI. CDR3 nucleotide sequence: TGTGCCAGCAGTTACTCGATTTTACCGACGCTTGAAAAACTGTTTTTT. Its translation: CASSYSILPTLEKLFF.

This rearrangement joins TRBV7-2 to TRBJ1-1; D gene uncertain. V dropped 1 base and J dropped 1 base, with 10 bases sitting between them. The germline gives CDR1 SGHTA, CDR2 FQGNSA. This CDR3 is 15 amino acids long. DNA of the CDR3: TGTGCCAGCAGCTTAGGAAGAGCCCGGAACACTGAAGCTTTCTTT. This translates into CASSLGRARNTEAFF.

This clonotype came up a few times. The V gene is TRBV4-3, the J gene TRBJ1-6; 8 bases agree with TRBD1. Germline loops: CDR1 LGHNA, CDR2 YSLEER. J was trimmed by 6 bases and V by 3 bases; bases with no gene match: 4. The CDR3 loop spans 15 amino acids. CDR3 nucleotide sequence: TGCGCCAGCAGCCAGACGGACAGGGTTAATTCACCCCTCCACTTT. It is translated as CASSQTDRVNSPLHF.